These 13 T cell receptor beta chains originate from one sample sequenced in a study of T cell changes during pregnancy in multiple sclerosis. TCRdb keeps only in-frame clones here, not all; method: immunoSEQ multiplex PCR. The profile shows tens of thousands of clones, 85% to 95% of them singletons. The sequenced sample was CD4+ T cells from peripheral blood mononuclear cells, obtained in the third trimester of pregnancy. These receptors were taken from a female donor with multiple sclerosis, enrolled in a pregnancy study.

The chain joins TRBV2 to TRBJ1-1; 7 bases are shared with TRBD1. The CDR3 totals 14 residues. J lost 3 bases, V lost 6 bases, and 7 bases had no gene match. Per germline, CDR1 SNHLY and CDR2 FYNNEI. CDR3 bases: TGTGCCAGCAGCAAACAGGGGCGGGACACTGAAGCTTTCTTT. This gives the protein CASSKQGRDTEAFF.

The rearrangement links TRBV29-1 to TRBJ1-5; a weak D match, TRBD1 (6 bases). The V end lost 4 bases, the J end lost 6 bases, and 13 bases lay between the germline ends. The CDR3 length is 13 residues. Germline-derived CDR1 and CDR2 are SQVTM and ANQGSEA. The CDR3: CSVVQGRGQPQHF. The CDR3 nucleotides are TGCAGCGTTGTACAGGGCCGAGGTCAGCCCCAGCATTTT.

The chain recombines TRBV7-3 with TRBJ2-6, with 12 bases fitting TRBD1. CDR3 length equals 18 residues. Germline lookup yields CDR1 SGHTA and CDR2 FQGTGA. The V and J ends lost 2 bases and 4 bases, in that order; junction bases with no gene match: 6. The CDR3 sequence: CASSLGRDRGHGANVLTF. The DNA of the CDR3 is TGTGCCAGCAGCTTAGGCCGGGACAGGGGGCACGGGGCCAACGTCCTGACTTTC.

DNA of the CDR3: TGTGCCAGCAGCTTTTCCTCTTGGGACACTTCTAGCAATCAGCCCCAGCATTTT. Protein: CASSFSSWDTSSNQPQHF. The chain combines TRBV7-2 with TRBJ1-5; D may be TRBD1 (6 bases). Trimming pared 3 bases from V and 0 bases from J, leaving 18 bases between. The germline CDR1 and CDR2 sequences are SGHTA and FQGNSA. This CDR3 comprises 18 residues. The whole variable domain, remainder taken from reference TRBV7-2 and TRBJ1-5, is GAGVSQSPSNKVTEKGKDVELRCDPISGHTALYWYRQSLGQGLEFLIYFQGNSAPDKSGLPSDRFSAERTGGSVSTLTIQRTQQEDSAVYLCASSFSSWDTSSNQPQHFGDGTRLSIL.

The chain has TRBV2 and TRBJ2-5; 8 bases align to TRBD1. After removal of 6 bases from V and 1 base from J, the junction contained 10 bases not matched to a gene. Germline loops: CDR1 SNHLY, CDR2 FYNNEI. CDR3 length: 16 residues. The CDR3 nucleotides read TGTGCCAGCAGGGGGAGGACAGGGTCCGTCCAAGAGACCCAGTACTTC. Protein sequence: CASRGRTGSVQETQYF.

The V and J genes are TRBV28 and TRBJ1-5; tentatively, D is TRBD1 (5 bases). The CDR3 contains 18 residues. Germline loops: CDR1 MDHEN, CDR2 SYDVKM. The V and J ends lost 3 bases and 0 bases respectively, with 18 bases between them. CDR3 bases: TGTGCCAGCAGTTTTTCCCCAGGGTTGGGCAATAGCAATCAGCCCCAGCATTTT. Amino acids: CASSFSPGLGNSNQPQHF.

The rearrangement links TRBV30 to TRBJ2-2, with D possibly being TRBD2 (6 bases). From germline, CDR1 is GTSNPN and CDR2 SVGIG (reference sequence). Trimming left V 7 bases short and J 5 bases short, with 11 bases between. The length of the CDR3 is 12 residues. In nucleotides, the CDR3 is TGTGCCTCCCCCGGGGGAACCGGGGAGCTGTTTTTT. Translating gives CASPGGTGELFF.

The gene calls are TRBV19 and TRBJ1-1; D might be TRBD1 (6 bases). CDR1 is LNHDA, CDR2 SQIVND, per germline (reference sequence). With 3 bases removed from V and 11 bases from J, the gap between germline ends came to 19 bases. There are 14 residues in the CDR3. CDR3 amino acids: CASSIYSDRRDAFF. CDR3 nucleotides: TGTGCCAGTAGTATTTATTCGGACAGACGCGACGCTTTCTTT.

The chain joins TRBV2 to TRBJ2-7; 10 bases align to TRBD2. CDR1 and CDR2 from the germline V gene are SNHLY and FYNNEI. V lost 6 bases to trimming and J lost 2 bases; unmatched junction nucleotides: 16. This CDR3 has 18 residues. CDR3 DNA sequence: TGTGCCAGCAGGTACTGGAGGGATAGCGGGGGGCTCACCTACGAGCAGTACTTC. Protein sequence: CASRYWRDSGGLTYEQYF.

This chain joins TRBV4-2 and TRBJ1-4; TRBD1 is a possible D gene (5 bases). This CDR3 is built from 17 residues. CDR1 and CDR2 (germline): LGHNA, YNFKEQ. Trimming shortened V by 1 base and J by 2 bases, and 14 bases separated the two germline ends. The CDR3 sequence: CASSQVGGGPTNEKLFF. The CDR3 DNA follows: TGTGCCAGCAGCCAAGTCGGGGGAGGGCCCACTAATGAAAAACTGTTTTTT.

The gene calls are TRBV30 and TRBJ2-3; 13 bases are shared with TRBD2. This CDR3 spans 14 amino acids. Germline CDR1 GTSNPN, CDR2 SVGIG (reference sequence). Unmatched junction bases numbered 3, after V lost 5 bases and J lost 4 bases. The CDR3 is CAWRLAGGADTQYF. CDR3 nucleotides: TGTGCCTGGCGACTAGCGGGGGGCGCAGATACGCAGTATTTT.

The chain has TRBV2 and TRBJ2-3; D perhaps matches TRBD1 (5 bases). The CDR3 totals 12 residues. V was shortened by 5 bases and J by 4 bases, with 7 bases between the two germline ends. CDR1 and CDR2 from the germline V gene are SNHLY and FYNNEI. In nucleotides, the CDR3 is TGTGCCAGCAGTCAGACAGCAGATACGCAGTATTTT. The encoded protein is CASSQTADTQYF.

This chain uses TRBV2 with TRBJ1-5, with TRBD1 identical over 8 bases. J gave up 4 bases and V 5 bases, and 4 bases lay outside the gene matches. CDR3 length equals 14 residues. Germline V lookup: CDR1 SNHLY, CDR2 FYNNEI. CDR3 residues: CASSLDRVNQPQHF. Here the CDR3 DNA reads TGTGCCAGCAGTTTGGACAGGGTGAATCAGCCCCAGCATTTT. The variable domain in full, completed from reference TRBV2 and TRBJ1-5, reads EPEVTQTPSHQVTQMGQEVILRCVPISNHLYFYWYRQILGQKVEFLVSFYNNEISEKSEIFDDQFSVERPDGSNFTLKIRSTKLEDSAMYFCASSLDRVNQPQHFGDGTRLSIL.